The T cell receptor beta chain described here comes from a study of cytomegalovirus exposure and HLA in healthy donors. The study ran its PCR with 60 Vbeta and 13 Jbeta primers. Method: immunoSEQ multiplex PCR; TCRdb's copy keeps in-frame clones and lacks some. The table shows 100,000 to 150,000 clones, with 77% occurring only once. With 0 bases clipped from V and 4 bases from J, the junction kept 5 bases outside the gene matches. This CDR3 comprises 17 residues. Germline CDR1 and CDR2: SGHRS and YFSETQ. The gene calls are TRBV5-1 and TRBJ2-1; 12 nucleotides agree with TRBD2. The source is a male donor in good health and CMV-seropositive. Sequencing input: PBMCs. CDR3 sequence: CASSLGEGLAGYNEQFF. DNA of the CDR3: TGCGCCAGCAGCTTGGGAGAAGGACTAGCGGGATACAATGAGCAGTTCTTC.